This TCR beta chain came from a study of shared clonotypes between healthy human individuals. Profiled with immunoSEQ multiplex PCR; TCRdb holds only in-frame clones, not every one. This table has hundreds of thousands of clones, approximately 73% appearing once. This CDR3 is built from 14 residues. The germline V gene has CDR1 MNHNS and CDR2 SASEGT. V was cut by 4 bases and J by 4 bases, with 11 bases left in between. This receptor was identified in a woman in her twenties or thirties in good health. The chain is built from TRBV6-1 and TRBJ2-1; perhaps TRBD2 as D (5 bases). The sequencing input was memory CD4+ T cells sorted from blood. The subset here: CD45RA-negative fraction. The CDR3 bases are TGTGCCAGCAGTGCTAGGACTGGTTACAATGAGCAGTTCTTC. It yields the protein CASSARTGYNEQFF.